This TCR beta chain derives from a study of OX40 agonist ivuxolimab in advanced cancers. General study points: Among the lowest levels of clonal expansion were found in partial responders at 0.1-3.0 mg/kg.

Some clones are missing from TCRdb's copy, which holds only in-frame ones; the method was immunoSEQ multiplex PCR. This sample has about 75,000 clones; around 83% occur once, and the top ten carry about 8.6%. Germline V CDR1 and CDR2: SGHTA, FQGTGA. V dropped 2 bases and J dropped 7 bases, with 15 bases sitting between them. The CDR3 covers 14 residues. About this clone: Its antigen is unknown.

The source is an adult with an advanced solid tumor such as melanoma, head and neck, liver or kidney cancer. The starting material was CD4+ or CD8+ T cells sorted from blood, obtained in a trial of the OX40 agonist ivuxolimab. The rearrangement links TRBV7-3 to TRBJ2-7, with D possibly being TRBD1 (6 bases). The CDR3 here is CASSLYQGTGEQYF. The DNA of the CDR3 is TGTGCCAGCAGCTTATATCAGGGGACGGGGGAGCAGTACTTC.